One sample yielded the 21 T cell receptor beta chains listed below, sequenced in a study of shared clonotypes between healthy human individuals. Measured with immunoSEQ multiplex PCR; TCRdb has only the in-frame clones, and not every one. The data hold some 2.3 million clones, with approximately 95% observed a single time. Sample: naive CD4+ T cells from PBMCs. Subset given: CD45RA+ positively selected. Receptor source: a man between 18 and 29 years old in good health. Some clones in this sample may be carry-over from other donors' samples.

The chain combines TRBV28 with TRBJ2-1; D ambiguous. Germline values: CDR1 MDHEN, CDR2 SYDVKM. Trimming left V 5 bases short and J 8 bases short, with 13 bases between. The CDR3 runs 13 residues. CDR3 bases: TGTGCCAGCAGTCGGGCGGCGGCTTATGAGCAGTTCTTC. It encodes CASSRAAAYEQFF.

The chain has TRBV2 and TRBJ2-2, with 7 nucleotides matching TRBD2. Germline CDR1 is SNHLY and CDR2 is FYNNEI. CDR3 length equals 16 residues. V trimming: 5 bases; J trimming: 0 bases; junction bases outside the gene matches: 6. The CDR3 sequence: CASSSLAVANTGELFF. The CDR3 nucleotides are TGTGCCAGCAGTAGCCTAGCGGTCGCGAACACCGGGGAGCTGTTTTTT.

V is TRBV6-1 and J is TRBJ1-5; TRBD1 is a possible D gene (5 bases). This CDR3 is built from 15 residues. CDR1 MNHNS and CDR2 SASEGT come from the germline V gene. Trimming left V 8 bases short and J 0 bases short, with 14 bases between. The CDR3 DNA sequence: TGTGCCAGCCACAGAGGGGAGAGTAGCAATCAGCCCCAGCATTTT. This encodes CASHRGESSNQPQHF.

The chain links TRBV7-3 to TRBJ2-3; 9 bases align to TRBD2. The V gene end was trimmed by 2 bases and the J gene end by 2 bases; junction bases not matched to a gene: 5. The CDR3 is made up of 16 amino acids. Germline CDR1 and CDR2: SGHTA and FQGTGA. DNA of the CDR3: TGTGCCAGCAGCTTACGGCCTAGCGGGACCACAGATACGCAGTATTTT. Protein: CASSLRPSGTTDTQYF.

The chain couples TRBV7-9 to TRBJ2-7, with 10 bases that match TRBD2. Germline V CDR1 and CDR2: SEHNR, FQNEAQ (reference sequence). After removal of 5 bases from V and 5 bases from J, the junction contained 12 bases not matched to a gene. This CDR3 region has 16 residues. In DNA form, the CDR3 reads TGTGCCAGCAGCCCGAGGTGGACTAGCGGTGCCCACGAGCAGTACTTC. It codes for CASSPRWTSGAHEQYF.

The chain uses TRBV19 and TRBJ1-2; possibly TRBD1 for D (6 bases). V shed 2 bases and J shed 2 bases, with 18 bases lying between them. Germline V CDR1 and CDR2: LNHDA, SQIVND (reference sequence). The CDR3 extends over 17 amino acids. This chain's CDR3 is CASSIIWQGTGNYGYTF. CDR3 sequence (DNA): TGTGCCAGTAGTATAATTTGGCAGGGGACGGGAAACTATGGCTACACCTTC.

V and J are TRBV20-1 and TRBJ2-1, with unresolved D. Germline-derived CDR1 and CDR2 are DFQATT and SNEGSKA (reference sequence). The CDR3 length is 10 residues. The V end lost 6 bases, the J end lost 7 bases, and 7 bases lay between the germline ends. Here the CDR3 DNA reads TGCAGTGCAAAGACTAATGAGCAGTTCTTC. It is translated as CSAKTNEQFF.

This clone came up once. The chain has TRBV2 and TRBJ2-6; TRBD1 matches 9 bases. The V gene end was trimmed by 8 bases and the J gene end by 0 bases; junction bases not matched to a gene: 11. There are 18 residues in the CDR3. Germline CDR1 is SNHLY and CDR2 is FYNNEI. CDR3 amino acids: CASVGDRVFLSGANVLTF. CDR3 sequence (DNA): TGTGCCAGCGTCGGGGACAGGGTCTTTCTCTCTGGGGCCAACGTCCTGACTTTC.

This clone was detected only a few times. This CDR3 is also generated by other DNA sequences in the sample. The chain uses TRBV20-1 and TRBJ2-3; D remains unclear. The V end lost 3 bases, the J end lost 6 bases, and 4 bases lay between the germline ends. This CDR3 is built from 10 residues. The germline CDR1 and CDR2 sequences are DFQATT and SNEGSKA (reference sequence). The CDR3, as DNA: TGCAGTGCTAGTGCTGATACGCAGTATTTT. Encoded protein: CSASADTQYF.

This clone was detected only once. V gene TRBV9 combines with J gene TRBJ2-6, with a possible D match to TRBD1 (7 bases). The V and J ends lost 3 bases and 0 bases respectively, with 16 bases between them. From germline, CDR1 is SGDLS and CDR2 YYNGEE. There are 18 residues in the CDR3. The CDR3 DNA is TGTGCCAGCAGCGCCGCAGGGGGGATGATCTCTGGGGCCAACGTCCTGACTTTC. Its protein is CASSAAGGMISGANVLTF.

About this clone: This sample also contains other DNA sequences that code for the same CDR3. The gene calls are TRBV9 and TRBJ1-1; TRBD1 is a possible D gene (5 bases). The CDR3 is 14 residues long. The V and J ends lost 0 bases and 1 base respectively, with 7 bases between them. In germline, CDR1 is SGDLS, CDR2 YYNGEE. Here the CDR3 DNA reads TGTGCCAGCAGCGTAGCGGGGCAGAACACTGAAGCTTTCTTT. This translates into CASSVAGQNTEAFF.

V and J are TRBV10-3 and TRBJ1-1; perhaps TRBD1 as D (5 bases). This CDR3 region has 15 residues. Germline CDR1 ENHRY, CDR2 SYGVKD. With 1 base removed from V and 2 bases from J, the gap between germline ends came to 11 bases. CDR3 sequence (DNA): TGTGCCATCAGTGAGTGGGGACCGGCCAACACTGAAGCTTTCTTT. Protein sequence: CAISEWGPANTEAFF.

In regard to this clone: The same CDR3 arises from other DNA sequences in this sample as well. In nucleotides, the CDR3 is TGTGCCAGCAGCTCCGGGACTAGCGGGTCCAATGAGCAGTTCTTC. Translated: CASSSGTSGSNEQFF. The rearrangement links TRBV5-4 to TRBJ2-1, with 12 bases aligning to TRBD2. This CDR3 has 15 amino acids. V lost 3 bases and J lost 6; bases outside the gene matches: 4. Germline CDR1 SGHNT, CDR2 YYREEE (reference sequence).

The chain couples TRBV6-1 to TRBJ2-5, with 7 bases lining up with TRBD1. The CDR3 has 17 amino acids. Germline CDR1 reads MNHNS; CDR2 reads SASEGT. Trimming cost V 1 base and J 0 bases; bases outside gene matches: 8. CDR3 region: CASSEEVWGQNQETQYF. DNA of the CDR3: TGTGCCAGCAGTGAAGAGGTATGGGGACAGAACCAAGAGACCCAGTACTTC.

This chain connects TRBV27 to TRBJ2-3; D call uncertain. The V gene's germline CDR1 is MNHEY and CDR2 SMNVEV (reference sequence). V was pared by 0 bases and J by 2 bases, with 27 bases between. There are 21 residues in the CDR3. The CDR3 spells CASSLSVRPDLIIRATDTQYF. CDR3 coding DNA: TGTGCCAGCAGTTTATCAGTTAGACCGGACCTTATTATACGCGCCACAGATACGCAGTATTTT.

The rearrangement uses TRBV7-9 and TRBJ2-1, with 10 bases fitting TRBD1. After removal of 5 bases from V and 4 bases from J, the junction contained 8 bases not matched to a gene. Germline CDR1 and CDR2: SEHNR and FQNEAQ (reference sequence). The CDR3 runs 16 residues. CDR3 bases: TGTGCCAGCAGCCCCGCGGGACAGGGGTCTTACAATGAGCAGTTCTTC. As protein: CASSPAGQGSYNEQFF.

This chain joins TRBV7-3 and TRBJ2-3; 9 bases map to TRBD2. Germline CDR1 and CDR2: SGHTA and FQGTGA. V shed 5 bases and J 7 bases; nucleotides not matched to a gene: 10. The CDR3 runs to 15 residues. The CDR3 DNA is TGTGCCAGCAGCCCCCGGCGGACTAGCGTTCATACGCAGTATTTT. Protein product: CASSPRRTSVHTQYF.

V and J are TRBV28 and TRBJ2-3; D is perhaps TRBD2 (5 bases). Germline lookup yields CDR1 MDHEN and CDR2 SYDVKM. The CDR3 runs 16 residues. V lost 4 bases and J 0 bases, leaving 14 bases between the germline ends. The CDR3 here is CASSSGTSASTDTQYF. The CDR3 DNA is TGTGCCAGCAGTTCCGGAACTAGTGCTAGCACAGATACGCAGTATTTT.

V and J are TRBV11-2 and TRBJ2-2, with no clear D. Germline CDR1 and CDR2: SGHAT and FQNNGV. The germline V and J ends were trimmed by 5 bases and 3 bases, with 16 bases remaining between them. CDR3 size: 16 residues. CDR3 bases: TGTGCCAGCAGCCGCGATCGGCTGGAGCACACCGGGGAGCTGTTTTTT. Translated, it gives CASSRDRLEHTGELFF.

The rearrangement joins TRBV5-5 to TRBJ2-2; D gene unclear. Trimming cost V 1 base and J 0 bases, with 4 bases left between them. This CDR3 is built from 14 residues. From germline, CDR1 is SGHKS and CDR2 YYEKEE (reference sequence). The CDR3 sequence: CASSLTTNTGELFF. In DNA, the CDR3 is TGTGCCAGCAGCTTGACCACGAACACCGGGGAGCTGTTTTTT.

The chain couples TRBV10-3 to TRBJ2-3; unclear D gene. The CDR3 consists of 14 residues. Looked up from germline, CDR1 is ENHRY and CDR2 is SYGVKD. The V end lost 4 bases, the J end lost 1 base, and 9 bases lay between the germline ends. The CDR3 reads CAISGPVGTDTQYF. The CDR3 DNA follows: TGTGCCATCAGTGGTCCGGTTGGCACAGATACGCAGTATTTT.